This TCR beta chain was sequenced for a study of T cells after yellow fever vaccination. Findings and caveats of the study: Clones that expanded after primary vaccination mostly reappeared after the booster (just over 95% CD4, 70% to 90% CD8).

5'RACE template switching produced TCR cDNA carrying a universal primer site and UMIs. TCRdb fed the 5' RACE reads into MiXCR, producing one record per CDR3 protein. The sample gives around 250,000 distinct CDR3 sequences, less than 8.5% of which show up once; approximately 0.84% is in the top ten. This clonotype was picked up a small number of times. What it binds is unknown. Here the sequenced sample was CD4+ T cells sorted from PBMCs, taken 15 days after the yellow fever booster vaccination. This clonotype was obtained from a man aged 25 to 40 who received the YFV17D yellow fever vaccine.

Here the CDR3 reads CASSFDTQYF. CDR3 in DNA: TGTGCCAGCAGTTTCGATACGCAGTATTTT. This sequence joins TRBV28 and TRBJ2-3; no clear D gene. This CDR3 region has 10 residues. Looked up from germline, CDR1 is MDHEN and CDR2 is SYDVKM. V was shortened by 3 bases and J by 6 bases, with 1 base between the two germline ends. The whole variable domain, filled in from reference TRBV28 and TRBJ2-3, reads DVKVTQSSRYLVKRTGEKVFLECVQDMDHENMFWYRQDPGLGLRLIYFSYDVKMKEKGDIPEGYSVSREKKERFSLILESASTNQTSMYLCASSFDTQYFGPGTRLTVL.